This T cell receptor (beta chain) was sequenced for a study of blood T cells in healthy people across ages. This clonotype was seen ten or more times. Sample-barcoded 5' priming and a J-beta primer mix drove a second PCR of about 6 to 12 cycles. In TCRdb, the 5' RACE reads were re-called with MiXCR into one record per CDR3 protein. The sample contains 630,000 or so distinct CDR3 sequences, approximately 30% of which appear only once. Germline V gene data show CDR1 as SGHTA and CDR2 as FQGNSA. This CDR3 has 13 amino acids. The germline V and J ends were trimmed by 5 bases and 8 bases, with 15 bases remaining between them.

The sample taken for sequencing was blood. The J gene is TRBJ1-2, the V gene TRBV7-2; D is uncertain. The sequence was obtained from a woman older than 75 in good health. The CDR3 protein is CASSPAGSRGYTF. Written as DNA, the CDR3 is TGTGCCAGCAGCCCCGCGGGTTCAAGAGGCTACACCTTC.